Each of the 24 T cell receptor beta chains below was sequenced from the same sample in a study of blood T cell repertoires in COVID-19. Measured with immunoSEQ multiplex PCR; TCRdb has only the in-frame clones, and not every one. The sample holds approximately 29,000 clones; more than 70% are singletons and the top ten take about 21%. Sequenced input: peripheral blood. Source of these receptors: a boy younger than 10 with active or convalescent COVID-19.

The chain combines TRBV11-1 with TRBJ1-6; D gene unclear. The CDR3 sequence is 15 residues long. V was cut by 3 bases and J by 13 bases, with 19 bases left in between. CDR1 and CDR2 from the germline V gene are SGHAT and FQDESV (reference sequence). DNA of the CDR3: TGTGCCAGCAGCTTGATGAGTGCGTTCAATCGGCCCCTCCACTTT. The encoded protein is CASSLMSAFNRPLHF. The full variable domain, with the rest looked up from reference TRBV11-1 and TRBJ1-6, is EAEVAQSPRYKITEKSQAVAFWCDPISGHATLYWYRQILGQGPELLVQFQDESVVDDSQLPKDRFSAERLKGVDSTLKIQPAELGDSAMYLCASSLMSAFNRPLHFGNGTRLTVT.

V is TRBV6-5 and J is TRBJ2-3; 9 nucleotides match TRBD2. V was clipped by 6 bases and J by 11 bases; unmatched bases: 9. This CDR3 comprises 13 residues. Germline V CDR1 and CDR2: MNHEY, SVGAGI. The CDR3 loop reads CASRQGSGRGQYF. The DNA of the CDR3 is TGTGCCAGCAGACAGGGTAGCGGGAGAGGGCAGTATTTT.

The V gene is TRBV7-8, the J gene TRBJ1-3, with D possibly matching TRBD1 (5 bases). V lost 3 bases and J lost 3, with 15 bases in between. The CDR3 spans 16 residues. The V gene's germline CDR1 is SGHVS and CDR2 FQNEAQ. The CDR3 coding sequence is TGTGCCAGCAGCTTCCCTGGAGGGGAGTATGGAAACACCATATATTTT. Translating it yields CASSFPGGEYGNTIYF.

This CDR3 reads CASSQDAAGGRGGYTF. Here the CDR3 DNA reads TGTGCCAGCAGCCAAGATGCTGCAGGGGGCAGGGGTGGCTACACCTTC. The V and J genes are TRBV3-1 (or the pseudogene TRBV3-2) and TRBJ1-2; 8 bases fit TRBD1. Looked up from germline, CDR1 is LGHDT and CDR2 is YNNKEL (reference sequence). V dropped 0 bases and J dropped 7; count of bases not matched to a gene: 10. CDR3 length: 16 residues.

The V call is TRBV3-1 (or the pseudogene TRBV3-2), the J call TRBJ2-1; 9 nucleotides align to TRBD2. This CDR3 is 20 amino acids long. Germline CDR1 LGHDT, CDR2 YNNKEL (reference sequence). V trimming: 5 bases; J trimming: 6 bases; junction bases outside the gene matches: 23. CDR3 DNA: TGTGCCAGCAGCAATAGACGGCTGCGGGGGGGCCCCGGGGATCGCAATGAGCAGTTCTTC. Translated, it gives CASSNRRLRGGPGDRNEQFF.

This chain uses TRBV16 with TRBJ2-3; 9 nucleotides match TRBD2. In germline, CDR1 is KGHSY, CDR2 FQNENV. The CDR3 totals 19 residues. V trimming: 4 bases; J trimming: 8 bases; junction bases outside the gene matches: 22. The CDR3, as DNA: TGTGCCAGCAGCCCTCCCCAGAGGTTTAGCGGGAGAAACGAGGGTACGCAGTATTTT. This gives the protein CASSPPQRFSGRNEGTQYF.

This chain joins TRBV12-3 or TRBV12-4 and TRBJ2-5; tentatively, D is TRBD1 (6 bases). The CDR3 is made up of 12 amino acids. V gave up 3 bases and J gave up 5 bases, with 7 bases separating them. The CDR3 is CASSFGGETQYF. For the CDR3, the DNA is TGTGCCAGCAGTTTTGGGGGCGAGACCCAGTACTTC.

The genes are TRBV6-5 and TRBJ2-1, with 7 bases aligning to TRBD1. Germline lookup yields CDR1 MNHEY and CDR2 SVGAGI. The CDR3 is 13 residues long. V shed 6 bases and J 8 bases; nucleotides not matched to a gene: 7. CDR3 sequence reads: CASRPRQGHEQFF. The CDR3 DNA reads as TGTGCCAGCAGGCCACGACAGGGACATGAGCAGTTCTTC.

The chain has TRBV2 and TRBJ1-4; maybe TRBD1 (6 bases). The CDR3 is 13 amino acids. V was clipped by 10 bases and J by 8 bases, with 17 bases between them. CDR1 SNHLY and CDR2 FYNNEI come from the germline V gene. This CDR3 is CATYRDVGEKLFF. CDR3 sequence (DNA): TGTGCCACCTACAGGGACGTAGGGGAAAAACTGTTTTTT.

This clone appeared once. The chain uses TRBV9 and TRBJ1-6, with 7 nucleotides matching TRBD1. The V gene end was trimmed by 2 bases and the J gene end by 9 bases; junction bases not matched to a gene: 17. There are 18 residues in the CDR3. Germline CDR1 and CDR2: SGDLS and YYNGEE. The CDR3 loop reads CASSVLPGQWGKSSPLHF. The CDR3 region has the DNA TGTGCCAGCAGCGTCCTACCGGGACAGTGGGGGAAAAGTTCACCCCTCCACTTT.

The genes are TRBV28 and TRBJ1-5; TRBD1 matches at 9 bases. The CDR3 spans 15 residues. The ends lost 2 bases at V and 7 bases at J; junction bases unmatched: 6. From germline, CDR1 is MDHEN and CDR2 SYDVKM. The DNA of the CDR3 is TGTGCCAGCAGTTTAATTGGGACAGGGTACCAGCCCCAGCATTTT. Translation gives CASSLIGTGYQPQHF.

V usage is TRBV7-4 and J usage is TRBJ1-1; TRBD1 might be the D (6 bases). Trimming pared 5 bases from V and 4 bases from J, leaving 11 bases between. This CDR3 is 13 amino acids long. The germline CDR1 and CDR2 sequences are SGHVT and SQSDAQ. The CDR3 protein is CASSPVRGTEAFF. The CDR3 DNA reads TGTGCCAGCAGCCCCGTCAGGGGCACTGAAGCTTTCTTT.

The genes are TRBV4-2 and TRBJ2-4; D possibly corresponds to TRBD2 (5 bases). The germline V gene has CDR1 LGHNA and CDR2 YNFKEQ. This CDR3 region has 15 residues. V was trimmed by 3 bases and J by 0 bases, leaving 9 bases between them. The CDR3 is CASSHSGLAKNIQYF. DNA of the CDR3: TGTGCCAGCAGCCACAGCGGACTAGCCAAAAACATTCAGTACTTC.

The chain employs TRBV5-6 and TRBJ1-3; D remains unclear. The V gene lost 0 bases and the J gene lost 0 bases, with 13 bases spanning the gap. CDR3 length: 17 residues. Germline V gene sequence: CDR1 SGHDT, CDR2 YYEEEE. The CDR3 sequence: CASSLAGGISSGNTIYF. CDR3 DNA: TGTGCCAGCAGCTTGGCCGGAGGGATAAGCTCTGGAAACACCATATATTTT. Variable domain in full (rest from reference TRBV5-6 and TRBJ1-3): DAGVTQSPTHLIKTRGQQVTLRCSPKSGHDTVSWYQQALGQGPQFIFQYYEEEERQRGNFPDRFSGHQFPNYSSELNVNALLLGDSALYLCASSLAGGISSGNTIYFGEGSWLTVV.

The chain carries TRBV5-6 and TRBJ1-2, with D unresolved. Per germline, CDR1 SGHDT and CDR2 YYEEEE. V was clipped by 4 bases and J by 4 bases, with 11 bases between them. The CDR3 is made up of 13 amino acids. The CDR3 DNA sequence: TGTGCCAGCAGCGGTTCTGGACTCTATGGCTACACCTTC. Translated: CASSGSGLYGYTF.

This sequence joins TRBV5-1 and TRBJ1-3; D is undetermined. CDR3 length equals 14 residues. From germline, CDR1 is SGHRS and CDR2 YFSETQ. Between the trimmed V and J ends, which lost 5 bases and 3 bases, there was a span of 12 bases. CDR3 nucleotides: TGCGCCAGCAGACCCCTCACTGGTGGAAACACCATATATTTT. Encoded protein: CASRPLTGGNTIYF.

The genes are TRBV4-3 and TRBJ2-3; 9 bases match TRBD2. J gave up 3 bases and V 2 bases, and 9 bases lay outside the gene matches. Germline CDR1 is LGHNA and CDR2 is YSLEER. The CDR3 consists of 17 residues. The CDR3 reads CASSQRSSGRLTDTQYF. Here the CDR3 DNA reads TGCGCCAGCAGCCAACGAAGTAGCGGGAGATTAACAGATACGCAGTATTTT.

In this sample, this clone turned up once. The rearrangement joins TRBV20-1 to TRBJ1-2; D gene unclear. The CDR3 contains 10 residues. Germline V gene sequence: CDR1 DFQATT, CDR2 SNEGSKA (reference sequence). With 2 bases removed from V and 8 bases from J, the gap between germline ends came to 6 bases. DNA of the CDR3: TGCAGTGCTAGACAGGCAGGCTACACCTTC. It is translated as CSARQAGYTF.

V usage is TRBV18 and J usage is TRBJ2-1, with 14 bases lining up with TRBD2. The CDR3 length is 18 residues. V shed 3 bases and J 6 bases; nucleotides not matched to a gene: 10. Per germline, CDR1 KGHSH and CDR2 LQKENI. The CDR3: CASSPLPRLAGGGNEQFF. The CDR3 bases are TGTGCCAGCTCACCTCTTCCCAGACTAGCGGGAGGGGGCAATGAGCAGTTCTTC.

The CDR3 DNA is TGTGCCACCAGCAGCCTACCGGGAGGGGGAACAGATACGCAGTATTTT. Its protein is CATSSLPGGGTDTQYF. The chain is built from TRBV15 and TRBJ2-3; 8 bases are a match to TRBD2. V trimming: 3 bases; J trimming: 3 bases; junction bases outside the gene matches: 8. Per the germline V gene, CDR1 is LNHNV and CDR2 is YYDKDF (reference sequence). The CDR3 length is 16 residues.

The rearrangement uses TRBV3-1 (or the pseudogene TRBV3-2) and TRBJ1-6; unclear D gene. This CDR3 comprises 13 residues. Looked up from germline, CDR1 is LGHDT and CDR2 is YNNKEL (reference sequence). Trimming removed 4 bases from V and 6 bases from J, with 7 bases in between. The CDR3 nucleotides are TGTGCCAGCAGCCTCAGAATTAATTCACCCCTCCACTTT. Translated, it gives CASSLRINSPLHF.

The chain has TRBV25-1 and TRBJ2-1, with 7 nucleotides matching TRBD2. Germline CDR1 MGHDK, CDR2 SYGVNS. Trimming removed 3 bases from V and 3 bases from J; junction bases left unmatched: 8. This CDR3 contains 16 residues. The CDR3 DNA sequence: TGTGCCAGCAGTGAGAAGGGGAGCGGGAACTACAATGAGCAGTTCTTC. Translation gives CASSEKGSGNYNEQFF.

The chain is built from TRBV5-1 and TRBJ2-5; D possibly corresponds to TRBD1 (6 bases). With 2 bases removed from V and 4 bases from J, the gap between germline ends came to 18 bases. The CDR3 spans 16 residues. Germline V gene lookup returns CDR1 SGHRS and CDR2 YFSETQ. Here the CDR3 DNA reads TGCGCCAGCAGCTTTGGGGGCCAAGGAGTCAGAGAGACCCAGTACTTC. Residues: CASSFGGQGVRETQYF.

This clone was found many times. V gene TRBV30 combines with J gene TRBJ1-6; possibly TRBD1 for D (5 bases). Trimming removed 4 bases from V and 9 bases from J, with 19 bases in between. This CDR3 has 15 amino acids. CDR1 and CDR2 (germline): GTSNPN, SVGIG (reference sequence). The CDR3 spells CAWTPDTAPSSPLHF. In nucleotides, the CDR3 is TGTGCCTGGACCCCGGACACAGCCCCAAGTTCACCCCTCCACTTT.